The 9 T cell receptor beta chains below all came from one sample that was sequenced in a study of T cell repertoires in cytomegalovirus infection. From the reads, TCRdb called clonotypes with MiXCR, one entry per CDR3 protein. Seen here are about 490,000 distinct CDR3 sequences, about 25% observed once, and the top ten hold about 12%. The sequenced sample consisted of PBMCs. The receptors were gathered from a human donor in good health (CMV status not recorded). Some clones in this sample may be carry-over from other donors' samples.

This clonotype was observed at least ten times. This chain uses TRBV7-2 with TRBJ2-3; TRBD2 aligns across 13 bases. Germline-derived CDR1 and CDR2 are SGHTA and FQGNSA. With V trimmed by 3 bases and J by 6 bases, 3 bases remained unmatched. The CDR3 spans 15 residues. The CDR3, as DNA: TGTGCCAGCAGCTTCACTAGCGGGAGGGCTGATACGCAGTATTTT. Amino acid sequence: CASSFTSGRADTQYF.

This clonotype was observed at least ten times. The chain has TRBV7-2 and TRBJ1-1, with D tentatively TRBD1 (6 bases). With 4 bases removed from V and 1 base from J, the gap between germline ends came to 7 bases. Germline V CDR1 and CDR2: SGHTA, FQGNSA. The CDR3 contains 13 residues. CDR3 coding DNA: TGTGCCAGCAGCTCACAGGGGAACACTGAAGCTTTCTTT. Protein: CASSSQGNTEAFF.

CDR3 nucleotides: TGCAGCGTTGAAGTCGGGACAGCCTATGGCTACACCTTC. Translating it yields CSVEVGTAYGYTF. The V gene is TRBV29-1, the J gene TRBJ1-2; 7 bases fit TRBD1. Looked up from germline, CDR1 is SQVTM and CDR2 is ANQGSEA. The CDR3 consists of 13 residues. The J segment lost 4 bases and the V segment lost 1 base, leaving 3 bases of the junction unmatched.

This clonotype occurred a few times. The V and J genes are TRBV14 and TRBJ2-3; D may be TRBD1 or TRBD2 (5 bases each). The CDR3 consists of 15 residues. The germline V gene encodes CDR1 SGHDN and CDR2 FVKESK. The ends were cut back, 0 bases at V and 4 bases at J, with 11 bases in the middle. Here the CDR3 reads CASSQDEGLADTQYF. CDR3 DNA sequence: TGTGCCAGCAGCCAAGATGAGGGGCTCGCAGATACGCAGTATTTT. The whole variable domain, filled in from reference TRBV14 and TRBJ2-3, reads EAGVTQFPSHSVIEKGQTVTLRCDPISGHDNLYWYRRVMGKEIKFLLHFVKESKQDESGMPNNRFLAERTGGTYSTLKVQPAELEDSGVYFCASSQDEGLADTQYFGPGTRLTVL.

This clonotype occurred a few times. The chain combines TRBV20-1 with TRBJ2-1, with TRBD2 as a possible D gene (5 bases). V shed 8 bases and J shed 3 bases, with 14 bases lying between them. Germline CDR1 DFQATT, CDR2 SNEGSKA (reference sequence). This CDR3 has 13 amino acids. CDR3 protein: CSFLGDYYNEQFF. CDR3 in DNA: TGCAGTTTCTTGGGAGACTACTACAATGAGCAGTTCTTC.

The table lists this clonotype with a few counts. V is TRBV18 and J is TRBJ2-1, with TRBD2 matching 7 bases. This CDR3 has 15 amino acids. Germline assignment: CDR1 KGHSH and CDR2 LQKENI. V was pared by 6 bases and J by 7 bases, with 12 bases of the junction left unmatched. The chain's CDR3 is CASSPLGGSSNEQFF. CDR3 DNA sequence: TGTGCCAGCTCGCCCCTCGGGGGGTCTTCGAATGAGCAGTTCTTC.

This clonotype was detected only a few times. In nucleotides, the CDR3 is TGTGCCACCAGCAGAGACCAGGGCGAGCAGTACGTC. It is translated as CATSRDQGEQYV. The V call is TRBV15, the J call TRBJ2-7; D may be TRBD1 (5 bases). The ends were cut back, 0 bases at V and 6 bases at J, with 6 bases in the middle. CDR1 and CDR2 (germline): LNHNV, YYDKDF (reference sequence). CDR3 size: 12 residues.

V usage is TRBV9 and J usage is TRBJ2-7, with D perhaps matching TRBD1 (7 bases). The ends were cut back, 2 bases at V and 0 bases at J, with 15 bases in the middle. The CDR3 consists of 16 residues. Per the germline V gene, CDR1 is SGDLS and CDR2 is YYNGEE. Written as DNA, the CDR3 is TGTGCCAGCAGCGTCAGGGGGGACGGTAGCTCCTACGAGCAGTACTTC. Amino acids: CASSVRGDGSSYEQYF.

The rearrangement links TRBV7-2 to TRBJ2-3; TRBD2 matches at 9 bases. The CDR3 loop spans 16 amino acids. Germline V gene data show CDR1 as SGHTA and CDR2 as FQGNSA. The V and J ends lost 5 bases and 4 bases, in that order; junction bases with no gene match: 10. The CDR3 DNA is TGTGCCAGCAGCCCCGGGGGTAGCGGGAGTGCAGATACGCAGTATTTT. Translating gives CASSPGGSGSADTQYF.